This T cell receptor (beta chain) was found in a study of identical twins. V lost 1 base and J lost 5, with 9 bases in between. This CDR3 spans 13 amino acids. Per germline, CDR1 MNHEY and CDR2 SVGEGT. Study-wide results and limits: Insertions ran lower in abundant cord blood beta clonotypes, though not in memory repertoires. Twins shared out-of-frame alpha sequences with excess low generation probability. One should note that invariant MAIT and iNKT cells could partly confound zero-insertion analyses.

TCRdb ran MiXCR on the 5' RACE reads and lists one entry per CDR3 protein. The sample gives 200,000 to 300,000 distinct CDR3 sequences, 6.5% to 9% of which show up once; under 6% is in the top ten. Healthy Caucasians, and only they, were the donors. On this clonotype itself: Its antigen remains unknown.

The sample was also linked to a second study, of yellow fever vaccine responses in identical twins.

This clonotype was obtained from a woman between 18 and 29 years old in good health. The sample comprised CD8+ T cells sorted from blood. The V call is TRBV6-2 or TRBV6-3, the J call TRBJ2-7, with D possibly matching TRBD1 (5 bases). The CDR3: CASSYWTPDEQYF. The CDR3 coding sequence is TGTGCCAGCAGTTACTGGACACCAGACGAGCAGTACTTC.